The entry below gives a single T cell receptor (beta chain) sequence along with its context. Its target is unknown. Sequence at one end of the junction differs from germline and may be a read error. Other nucleotide sequences in the sample specify the same CDR3. TCRdb keeps only in-frame clones here, not all; method: immunoSEQ multiplex PCR. This sample has 20,000 to 30,000 clones, each found more than once. This related bone marrow graft donor gave peripheral blood on the day of marrow donation. These data come from a study of T cells after posttransplantation cyclophosphamide. Study-level findings and limits: Recipient CMV seropositivity and CMV reactivation strongly tracked TRB clonality.

The CDR3 has 15 residues. Germline V gene data show CDR1 as MNHEY and CDR2 as SMNVEV (reference sequence). Sequencing used PBMCs. V gene TRBV27 combines with J gene TRBJ1-1; 8 nucleotides match TRBD1. The origin of this receptor is a woman aged 50 to 60 in good health, CMV-negative, and a related stem cell transplant donor. The CDR3 DNA is TGCGCCAGCAGTAACTTACAGGGGGGCCCAACTGAAGCTTTCTTT. It yields the protein CASSNLQGGPTEAFF.